Each of the 17 T cell receptor beta chains below was sequenced from the same sample in a study of blood T cell repertoires in COVID-19. Here immunoSEQ multiplex PCR was the method, and the copy in TCRdb shows in-frame clones only, minus some. Of 230,000 or so clones listed, 75% to 90% are singletons. Sequencing was carried out using peripheral blood. Source of these receptors: a human donor in a cohort sampled during active COVID-19.

The chain has TRBV28 and TRBJ2-1, with 11 bases lining up with TRBD2. The CDR3 has 15 residues. Germline V CDR1 and CDR2: MDHEN, SYDVKM. Trimming removed 6 bases from V and 10 bases from J; junction bases left unmatched: 11. CDR3: CASSEFSGRAREQFF. The CDR3 DNA is TGTGCCAGCAGCGAATTTAGCGGGAGGGCCCGGGAGCAGTTCTTC.

In its sample, this clone was seen a few times. V and J are TRBV7-9 and TRBJ2-7; 7 positions match TRBD1. This CDR3 region has 14 residues. The trim removed 2 bases at V and 2 bases at J, leaving 3 bases unmatched. Germline V gene lookup returns CDR1 SEHNR and CDR2 FQNEAQ (reference sequence). The DNA of the CDR3 is TGTGCCAGCAGCTTATACAGGGGTCCCTACGAGCAGTACTTC. This encodes CASSLYRGPYEQYF.

This chain connects TRBV18 to TRBJ1-1; TRBD1 might be the D (6 bases). There are 15 residues in the CDR3. CDR1 and CDR2 from the germline V gene are KGHSH and LQKENI. V was trimmed by 3 bases and J by 0 bases, leaving 11 bases between them. The CDR3 spells CASSPEQGVNTEAFF. The CDR3 DNA reads as TGTGCCAGCTCACCGGAACAGGGTGTGAACACTGAAGCTTTCTTT.

The J gene is TRBJ2-7, the V gene TRBV7-3; TRBD1 matches 8 bases. From germline, CDR1 is SGHTA and CDR2 FQGTGA. This CDR3 is 15 amino acids long. The trim removed 5 bases at V and 2 bases at J, leaving 8 bases unmatched. CDR3 nucleotides: TGTGCCAGCAGCCCCGCCGGACAGGGCCCCTACGAGCAGTACTTC. This encodes CASSPAGQGPYEQYF. Full variable domain (outside the CDR3, taken from reference TRBV7-3 and TRBJ2-7): GAGVSQTPSNKVTEKGKYVELRCDPISGHTALYWYRQSLGQGPEFLIYFQGTGAADDSGLPNDRFFAVRPEGSVSTLKIQRTERGDSAVYLCASSPAGQGPYEQYFGPGTRLTVT.

This chain connects TRBV6-6 to TRBJ2-1; perhaps TRBD2 as D (6 bases). V gave up 6 bases and J gave up 4 bases, with 19 bases separating them. Germline V gene data show CDR1 as MNHNY and CDR2 as SVGAGI (reference sequence). The length of the CDR3 is 16 residues. The CDR3 region has the DNA TGTGCCAGCAGAACTGAAGTAGCGGCCCATTACAATGAGCAGTTCTTC. Protein: CASRTEVAAHYNEQFF.

This rearrangement joins TRBV11-2 to TRBJ2-7, with unresolved D. The CDR3 totals 15 residues. The V gene lost 1 base and the J gene lost 3 bases, with 13 bases spanning the gap. Germline CDR1 is SGHAT and CDR2 is FQNNGV. In DNA, the CDR3 is TGTGCCAGCAGCTTAGGCCCAACAGACGTCTACGAGCAGTACTTC. It codes for CASSLGPTDVYEQYF.

The chain combines TRBV5-5 with TRBJ2-5, with a weak D call TRBD1 (5 bases). Trimming took 0 bases from V and 0 from J, leaving 6 bases between them. The CDR3 covers 14 residues. The germline gives CDR1 SGHKS, CDR2 YYEKEE (reference sequence). CDR3 coding DNA: TGTGCCAGCAGCTTGGAACAGGACCAAGAGACCCAGTACTTC. It codes for CASSLEQDQETQYF.

The chain uses TRBV9 and TRBJ2-2; 14 bases agree with TRBD2. The CDR3 runs to 18 residues. Germline CDR1 is SGDLS and CDR2 is YYNGEE. With V trimmed by 4 bases and J by 4 bases, 9 bases remained unmatched. CDR3: CASSTGLAGEIGTGELFF. As DNA, the CDR3 is TGTGCCAGCAGCACGGGACTAGCGGGAGAAATAGGCACCGGGGAGCTGTTTTTT.

In this sample, this clone turned up a few times. The V gene is TRBV7-6, the J gene TRBJ2-7, with 8 bases that match TRBD2. V lost 3 bases and J lost 3; bases outside the gene matches: 1. The V gene's germline CDR1 is SGHVS and CDR2 FNYEAQ. CDR3 length: 13 residues. As DNA, the CDR3 is TGTGCCAGCAGCTTGGGACTAGACTACGAGCAGTACTTC. It is translated as CASSLGLDYEQYF.

The chain uses TRBV19 and TRBJ2-7; TRBD1 agrees at 12 bases. Germline lookup yields CDR1 LNHDA and CDR2 SQIVND (reference sequence). J lost 1 base, V lost 4 bases, and 8 bases had no gene match. This CDR3 contains 17 residues. In nucleotides, the CDR3 is TGTGCCAGTAGTAGATATCCGGGACAGGGGGCGTCCTACGAGCAGTACTTC. It codes for CASSRYPGQGASYEQYF.

The chain's CDR3 is CASKNLAGAGNEQFF. The CDR3 DNA follows: TGTGCCAGCAAAAATCTAGCGGGAGCTGGTAATGAGCAGTTCTTC. This chain links TRBV6-5 with TRBJ2-1; 10 bases agree with TRBD2. Germline loops: CDR1 MNHEY, CDR2 SVGAGI. V trimming: 7 bases; J trimming: 7 bases; junction bases outside the gene matches: 10. CDR3 length: 15 residues.

This chain uses TRBV28 with TRBJ1-3; 9 bases align to TRBD1. Trimming cost V 3 bases and J 1 base; bases outside gene matches: 7. The germline CDR1 and CDR2 sequences are MDHEN and SYDVKM. This CDR3 contains 17 residues. Written as DNA, the CDR3 is TGTGCCAGCAGTTTGGGCGGGACAGGGAGGTCTGGAAACACCATATATTTT. Encoded protein: CASSLGGTGRSGNTIYF.

The count of this clone is one. The chain links TRBV7-9 to TRBJ2-7; 11 nucleotides agree with TRBD1. CDR1 SEHNR and CDR2 FQNEAQ come from the germline V gene (reference sequence). The CDR3 loop spans 15 amino acids. V was pared by 2 bases and J by 3 bases, with 3 bases of the junction left unmatched. CDR3 DNA: TGTGCCAGCAGCTTAACCGGGACAGGGGGCTACGAGCAGTACTTC. This sequence encodes CASSLTGTGGYEQYF.

V gene TRBV3-1 (or the pseudogene TRBV3-2) combines with J gene TRBJ2-5; tentatively, D is TRBD2 (5 bases). The V gene's germline CDR1 is LGHDT and CDR2 YNNKEL (reference sequence). V was cut by 4 bases and J by 4 bases, with 19 bases left in between. The CDR3 runs 16 residues. The CDR3 sequence is CASSRQLGWSGETQYF. The CDR3 DNA is TGTGCCAGCAGCCGACAACTAGGCTGGAGTGGAGAGACCCAGTACTTC.

In this sample, this clone turned up once. V and J are TRBV5-4 and TRBJ2-6; weak D call: TRBD2 (5 bases). V lost 0 bases and J lost 2, with 12 bases in between. CDR1 is SGHNT and CDR2 is YYREEE in the germline V gene (reference sequence). This CDR3 contains 17 residues. The CDR3 DNA follows: TGTGCCAGCAGCTTGGGTGGAGGTAACCCTGGGGCCAACGTCCTGACTTTC. Its protein product is CASSLGGGNPGANVLTF.

The chain recombines TRBV18 with TRBJ2-3, with 11 positions matching TRBD1. Looked up from germline, CDR1 is KGHSH and CDR2 is LQKENI. J gave up 4 bases and V 4 bases, and 10 bases lay outside the gene matches. CDR3 length equals 17 residues. The CDR3 coding sequence is TGTGCCAGCTCACAACCGGGACAGGGGGTACGCCCAGATACGCAGTATTTT. Translated: CASSQPGQGVRPDTQYF. Variable domain in full (rest from reference TRBV18 and TRBJ2-3): NAGVMQNPRHLVRRRGQEARLRCSPMKGHSHVYWYRQLPEEGLKFMVYLQKENIIDESGMPKERFSAEFPKEGPSILRIQQVVRGDSAAYFCASSQPGQGVRPDTQYFGPGTRLTVL.

J is TRBJ2-5 and V is TRBV3-1 (or the pseudogene TRBV3-2), with 9 positions matching TRBD1. J gave up 5 bases and V 3 bases, and 4 bases lay outside the gene matches. This CDR3 comprises 14 residues. Germline CDR1 LGHDT, CDR2 YNNKEL (reference sequence). The CDR3 DNA reads TGTGCCAGCAGCCATCACAGGGGGCGGGAGACCCAGTACTTC. Residues: CASSHHRGRETQYF.